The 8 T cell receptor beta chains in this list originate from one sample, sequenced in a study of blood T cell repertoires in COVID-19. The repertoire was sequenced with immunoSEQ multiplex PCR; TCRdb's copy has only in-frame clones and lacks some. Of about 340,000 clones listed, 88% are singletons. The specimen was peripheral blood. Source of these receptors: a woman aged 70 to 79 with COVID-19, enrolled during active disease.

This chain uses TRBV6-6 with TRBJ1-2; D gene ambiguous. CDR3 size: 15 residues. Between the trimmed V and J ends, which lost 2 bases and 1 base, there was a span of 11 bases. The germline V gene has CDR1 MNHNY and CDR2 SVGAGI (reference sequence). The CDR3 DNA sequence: TGTGCCAGCAGTTACCCTCAGGAGGGTAACTATGGCTACACCTTC. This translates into CASSYPQEGNYGYTF.

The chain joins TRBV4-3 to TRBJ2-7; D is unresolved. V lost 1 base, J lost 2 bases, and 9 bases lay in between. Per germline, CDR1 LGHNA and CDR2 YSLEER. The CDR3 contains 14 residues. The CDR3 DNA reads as TGCGCCAGCAGCCAAGGTTACAGAGCCTACGAGCAGTACTTC. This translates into CASSQGYRAYEQYF.

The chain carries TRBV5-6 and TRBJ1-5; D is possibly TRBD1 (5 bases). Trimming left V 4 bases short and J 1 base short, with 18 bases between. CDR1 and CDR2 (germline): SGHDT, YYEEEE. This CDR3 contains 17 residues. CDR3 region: CASSHGTGSQSNQPQHF. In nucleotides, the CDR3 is TGTGCCAGCAGCCATGGGACCGGGAGCCAGAGCAATCAGCCCCAGCATTTT.

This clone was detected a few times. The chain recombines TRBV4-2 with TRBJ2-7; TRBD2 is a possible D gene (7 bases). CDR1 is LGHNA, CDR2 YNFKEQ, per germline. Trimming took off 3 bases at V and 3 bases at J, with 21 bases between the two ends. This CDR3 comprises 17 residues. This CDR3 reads CASSQVFGGGGYYEQYF. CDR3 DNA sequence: TGTGCCAGCAGCCAGGTTTTTGGAGGGGGGGGTTACTACGAGCAGTACTTC.

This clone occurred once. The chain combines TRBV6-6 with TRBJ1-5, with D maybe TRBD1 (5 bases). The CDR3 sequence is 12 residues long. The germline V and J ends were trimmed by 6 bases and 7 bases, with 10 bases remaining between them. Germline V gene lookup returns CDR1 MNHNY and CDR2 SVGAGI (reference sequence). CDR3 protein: CASRGGAQPQHF. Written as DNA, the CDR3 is TGTGCCAGCAGGGGCGGGGCCCAGCCCCAGCATTTT.

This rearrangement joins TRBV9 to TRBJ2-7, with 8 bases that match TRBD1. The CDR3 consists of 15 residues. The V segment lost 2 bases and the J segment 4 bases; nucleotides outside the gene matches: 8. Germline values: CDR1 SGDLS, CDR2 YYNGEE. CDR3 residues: CASSVGQGKGYEQYF. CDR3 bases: TGTGCCAGCAGCGTCGGACAGGGCAAGGGGTACGAGCAGTACTTC. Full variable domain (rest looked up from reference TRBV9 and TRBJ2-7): DSGVTQTPKHLITATGQRVTLRCSPRSGDLSVYWYQQSLDQGLQFLIQYYNGEERAKGNILERFSAQQFPDLHSELNLSSLELGDSALYFCASSVGQGKGYEQYFGPGTRLTVT.

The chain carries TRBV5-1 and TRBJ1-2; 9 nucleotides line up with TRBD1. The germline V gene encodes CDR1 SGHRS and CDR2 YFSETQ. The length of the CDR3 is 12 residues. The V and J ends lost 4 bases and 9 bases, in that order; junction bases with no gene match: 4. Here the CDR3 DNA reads TGCGCCAGCAGCCCGGGACAGGGTAGCTACACCTTC. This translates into CASSPGQGSYTF.

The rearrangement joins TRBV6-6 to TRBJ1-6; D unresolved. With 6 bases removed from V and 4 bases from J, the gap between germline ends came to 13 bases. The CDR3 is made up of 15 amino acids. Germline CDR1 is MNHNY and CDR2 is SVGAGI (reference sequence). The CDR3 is CASSPSFPYNSPLHF. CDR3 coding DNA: TGTGCCAGCAGCCCGAGTTTTCCTTATAATTCACCCCTCCACTTT.